The present T cell receptor beta chain was sequenced within a study of response to subunit inactivated influenza vaccine. Notes on this clonotype: Its antigen is not identified.

Study outcomes and limitations: It was the authors' suggestion that each seasonal influenza vaccination recruits few new T cells.

The CDR3 spans 11 residues. Germline values: CDR1 SEHNR, CDR2 FQNEAQ (reference sequence). Trimming cost V 5 bases and J 9 bases, with 10 bases left between them. TCRdb reanalysed the RT-PCR reads using MiXCR and keeps one entry per CDR3 protein. The sample consists of 600,000 to 850,000 distinct CDR3 sequences, approximately 14% of them appearing once. The specimen was PBMCs from blood, collected around 14 days before vaccination. V gene TRBV7-9 combines with J gene TRBJ2-5; maybe TRBD2 (5 bases). The sequence was collected from a man aged 50-59 years who received an inactivated influenza vaccine. CDR3 nucleotide sequence: TGTGCCAGCAGCCCGCAGAGGGCCCAGTACTTC. This sequence encodes CASSPQRAQYF. The entire variable domain, with the rest obtained from reference TRBV7-9 and TRBJ2-5, is as follows: DTGVSQNPRHKITKRGQNVTFRCDPISEHNRLYWYRQTLGQGPEFLTYFQNEAQLEKSRLLSDRFSAERPKGSFSTLEIQRTEQGDSAMYLCASSPQRAQYFGPGTRLLVL.